The entry that follows covers one TCR beta chain sequence. Its binding antigen is unknown. Base qualities are missing; no much larger clone stands one base away. The library was made by the immunoSEQ multiplex PCR assay. The multiplex PCR relied on a mix of 60 forward primers for TCR Vbeta segments and 13 reverse primers for TCR Jbeta segments. Amplification of the CDR3 region of rearranged TCR beta genes was performed with a multiplex PCR assay on genomic DNA. Amplified TCR beta libraries were sequenced as 87-base-pair reads on the Illumina HiSeq System. In the source study's methods: A later analysis tallied 75 million to 95 million unique TCR beta chains across the 600 to 700 repertoires, and some 10 million of those chains were shared by two or more donors. A nearest-neighbor algorithm error-corrected the raw reads and collapsed the reads into unique sequences, merging closely related sequences to remove PCR and sequencing errors. Alignment of CDR3 sequences to IMGT reference sequences was used to assign V, D and J gene segments. For a sequence to be retained, a match of at least six nucleotides to both a V gene segment and a J gene segment was required. A rearrangement was called productive if the CDR3 had no stop codons and remained in frame with V and J, and every other rearrangement was called non-productive. Following IMGT convention, CDR3 was defined as the stretch from the second conserved V-encoded cysteine up to the conserved J-encoded phenylalanine. Sequences without an unambiguous match to a single V gene segment were excluded from the earlier analysis of about 600 of the donors. In an earlier analysis of approximately 590 of the donors, a V segment was called functional when productive rearrangements were above 56.7%, and segregating when the standard deviation between donors exceeded 5%. A statistical classification framework was developed to diagnose cytomegalovirus status using the catalog of TCR beta chain sequences. In a later analysis, V and J genes were assigned by comparing TCR nucleotide sequences against IMGT/GENE-DB human TR gene sequences. Using the TCRdist pipeline, a later analysis assigned CDR3 sequences along with most-parsimonious VDJ recombination scenarios. A later analysis defined each TCR beta chain by its CDR3 amino acid sequence plus V-gene family, and excluded reads lacking a unique V-gene family. To address suspected cross-contamination and a sequencing artifact, a later analysis removed around 590 highly shared, low-generation-probability nucleotide sequences. In a later analysis, a clonal expansion index for each public chain was calculated from normalized within-repertoire ranks of inferred template counts. Generation probabilities in a later analysis came from a VDJ recombination model fitted to out-of-frame rearrangements, and those results were checked against IGoR. Hypergeometric tests were used in a later analysis to score TCR-TCR, TCR-HLA and TCR-CMV co-occurrence, with a repertoire-size bias correction applied to the TCR pairs. To estimate false discovery rates, a later analysis permuted the HLA or CMV assignments 20 times. A later analysis grouped co-occurring TCRs with DBSCAN, adding TCRdist sequence similarity when clustering within HLA-allele-positive subsets. Co-occurrence clustering excluded repertoires with fewer than 30,000 or more than 120,000 public chains, plus five with anomalous nucleotide sharing. This immuneACCESS table, as held by TCRdb, lists in-frame sequences with V and J called but not all clones. Of the missing ones, under half trace to an unresolved V gene in checked studies; the others have no known cause. The DNA was the basis for D and trimming; V, J and clone size are from that table. The sample table lists 200,000 or so clones, roughly 83% of them with a count of one. Of the sample, just over 1.4% is held by the ten largest clones.

These data originate in a study of cytomegalovirus exposure and HLA in healthy donors listed by TCRdb under 2017. In terms of the full investigation: An earlier analysis of approximately 600 of the donors reported 250 to 350 Gb of sequence data and around 120 million unique TCR beta sequences from about 179 million T cells. About 330 gigabases of sequencing data and approximately 91 million unique TCR sequences made up an early release that covered approximately 700 HLA-typed donors. Of the roughly 400 genotyped donors, 81% fell in the genetic ancestry cluster associated with self-reported Caucasian donors. The aim of the study was to test whether cataloging public T cell receptors could identify signatures of past pathogen exposure. The study profiled the T cell repertoires of hundreds of subjects by immunosequencing and related them to cytomegalovirus serostatus. Besides the first cohort of about 730 subjects, a separate validation cohort made up of roughly 120 different subjects was used. To predict cytomegalovirus infection status, the study brought together high-throughput TCR immunosequencing, statistical association of individual TCRs with disease status, and machine learning. A later analysis re-examined previously published TCR beta repertoires from just over 650 donors and added high-resolution HLA genotyping to investigate patterns of TCR occurrence. The later analysis used no new phenotypic data to find candidate immune exposures, relying instead on TCR beta sequences and their occurrence across donors. To decide whether each TCR beta V gene segment behaved as functional or pseudogenic, an earlier analysis of some 600 of the donors relied on high-throughput TCR beta sequencing. Donor age, sex, ethnicity and CMV serostatus were collected together with the repertoire data. A later genetic analysis took genome-wide SNP genotypes for about 65% of the 666 donors and used that subset as a discovery cohort. All discovery cohort repertoires had been generated on a single sequencing platform. HLA typing included class I and class II loci at four-digit resolution. The number of typed donors differed by locus: roughly 629-630 for A, B, C, DRB1 and DQB1; approximately 520 for DQA1; 600 to 610 for DPA1; and around 490 for DPB1. Several DR-DQ haplotypes were handled as single units for association and clustering because linkage in the cohort was strong. Among some 400 genotyped donors of the cohort, an average of approximately 250,000 unique TCR beta nucleotide sequences were sequenced per donor, around a sixth of them non-productive. The full study reports these points: A later genetic analysis reported fewer N-insertions in productive TCRs among donors in an Asian-associated ancestry cluster than the roughly 720-donor mean. Several of the top co-occurrence clusters appeared to be linked to parvovirus B19, influenza, CMV and Epstein-Barr virus, according to a later analysis. The classifier was reported to diagnose cytomegalovirus status with high specificity and sensitivity in both the original cohort and the validation cohort. Linkage disequilibrium might explain the correlated functional status among segregating V segments, but an unknown experimental factor could not be excluded. The only immune exposure information available for the cohort was CMV serostatus. The study listed 150 to 200 TCR beta chains as associated with cytomegalovirus. At a false discovery rate of 0.05, a later analysis linked some 18,000 TCR beta sequences to specific HLA alleles. Only TCR beta chains were sequenced in this cohort, and the absence of alpha or paired-chain data limited detectable features. According to the authors, the approach could potentially be generalized to other disease states and immunological phenotypes. Because counts were too low, approximately 15 rarely observed V segments, including chromosome 9 orphons, were excluded from the earlier analysis of 587 of the donors. A later genetic analysis associated a missense DCLRE1C variant with V-gene and J-gene trimming of TCR beta chains, and an independent cohort replicated the association. Some IMGT-functional V segments, including TRBV6-2 and TRBV6-3, could not be distinguished by the 87-base-pair reads and were therefore excluded. Most TCR sequences were observed very rarely across donors, whereas some public TCRs were present in many individuals. Because HLA typing was missing for some donors at each locus, association tests included only the typed subset. A few of the identified cytomegalovirus-associated TCR beta chains were confirmed in vitro to be specific for cytomegalovirus antigens. A further reported finding was that TCR beta sequences accurately predicted the HLA-A and HLA-B alleles for most subjects in the first cohort. An earlier analysis of 587 of the donors showed that most TCR beta V segments appeared in productive rearrangements either about 90% or about 30% of the time, which broadly matched IMGT annotations. A later analysis found that HLA-associated TCR beta chains were more clonally expanded and had lower generation probabilities than equally common non-associated chains. Roughly uniform sequencing depth across donors was assumed in presence/absence analyses, although this assumption may not hold. The sequencing pipeline was judged likely to have produced a cluster of highly shared sequence variants as a technical artifact. Assigning TCR associations to individual alleles was difficult when HLA alleles, especially DR and DQ, strongly co-occurred. In a later analysis, most CMV-associated TCR beta chains were found to appear HLA-restricted, with HLA associations seemingly driven largely by CMV exposure. A later analysis found that TCR association rates varied across HLA loci, with DRB1 alleles showing the most associated TCRs and HLA-C alleles the fewest.

The cohort was made up of 500 to 850 healthy bone marrow donors. Cohort members were all nominally healthy when sampled, although unrecorded immune exposures were likely present. The donor was CMV seronegative and was included in the group of a few hundred seronegative cohort members. Every donor gave a peripheral blood sample, and the peripheral blood mononuclear cells from that sample were used for TCR beta sequencing. Genomic DNA was extracted from the blood cell samples with the Qiagen DNeasy Blood Extraction Kit. V sheds 2 bases and J sheds 5 bases, leaving 5 bases between their ends. Its CDR3 holds 12 amino acids, cysteine through phenylalanine. Kept here is only the CDR3 DNA, which spans 36 bases and is read in frame from base 1. Sequences MDHEN (CDR1) and SYDVKM (CDR2) are obtained from the germline V gene.

The source material was PBMCs. This receptor was taken from a girl aged 5-17 years in good health and CMV-seronegative. Recombination connected TRBV28 to TRBJ2-3; TRBD1 might be the D gene, on 5 matching bases. The CDR3 sequence is CASSLRGDTQYF. The nucleotides read TGTGCCAGCAGTTTAAGGGGAGATACGCAGTATTTT.